The rows below give T cell receptor beta chains drawn from one sample of a study of human T cells and chemical hapten exposure. TCRdb fed the RACE reads into MiXCR, producing one record per CDR3 protein. This sample has around 71,000 distinct CDR3 sequences, with roughly 9.2% found just once. The input for sequencing was whole blood, taken in connection with sensitization to the hapten diphenylcyclopropenone (DPC). These receptors originate from a woman aged 40 to 50 with alopecia areata. Some clones in this sample may be carry-over from other donors' samples. CDR3s include the opening cysteine and the closing phenylalanine or tryptophan. The order of the fields is clone size, D gene, J gene, V gene, CDR3 DNA, CDR3 protein. D genes are given only for firm matches. Expanded clones are given a class, and other clones once, few, many or no size at all.

abundance: NA
d_gene: TRBD1
j_gene: TRBJ1-2
v_gene: TRBV27
CDR3nt: TGTGCCAGCAGTTTCGGGACAGGGGGCCTCTATGGCTACACCTTC
CDR3aa: CASSFGTGGLYGYTF

abundance: NA
d_gene: NA
j_gene: TRBJ2-6
v_gene: TRBV12-3/TRBV12-4
CDR3nt: TGTGCCAGCAGCCCCCCGGATCGGAGTCCCTCTGGGGCCAACGTCCTGACTTTC
CDR3aa: CASSPPDRSPSGANVLTF

abundance: NA
d_gene: NA
j_gene: TRBJ2-4
v_gene: TRBV7-2
CDR3nt: TGTGCCAGCAGCCCGAGGGCAGGGGAAGCGACTACGAAAAACATTCAGTACTTC
CDR3aa: CASSPRAGEATTKNIQYF

abundance: NA
d_gene: TRBD2
j_gene: TRBJ2-3
v_gene: TRBV20-1
CDR3nt: TGCAGTGCTAGTGGTGTACTAGCGGGGGCCCCCCGCACAGATACGCAGTATTTT
CDR3aa: CSASGVLAGAPRTDTQYF

abundance: many
d_gene: TRBD1
j_gene: TRBJ2-5
v_gene: TRBV2
CDR3nt: TGTGCCAGCAATGCTTCGCCGGGACAGGGGGCTACCCAGTACTTC
CDR3aa: CASNASPGQGATQYF

abundance: many
d_gene: TRBD2
j_gene: TRBJ2-1
v_gene: TRBV29-1
CDR3nt: TGCAGCGTTGAAAAAGGCGGGGGGACGTACAATGAGCAGTTCTTC
CDR3aa: CSVEKGGGTYNEQFF

abundance: few
d_gene: TRBD1
j_gene: TRBJ1-5
v_gene: TRBV5-5
CDR3nt: TGTGCCAGCAGCCCAACAGGGGACTATAGCAATCAGCCCCAGCATTTT
CDR3aa: CASSPTGDYSNQPQHF

abundance: many
d_gene: NA
j_gene: TRBJ1-4
v_gene: TRBV7-9
CDR3nt: TGTGCCAGCAGCTTGGGTTTAGGTGTCGATGAAAAACTGTTTTTT
CDR3aa: CASSLGLGVDEKLFF

abundance: many
d_gene: TRBD1
j_gene: TRBJ2-7
v_gene: TRBV7-6
CDR3nt: TGTGCCAGCAGCCCCCGGGACAGCTCCTACGAGCAGTACTTC
CDR3aa: CASSPRDSSYEQYF

abundance: NA
d_gene: TRBD2
j_gene: TRBJ2-5
v_gene: TRBV2
CDR3nt: TGTGCGGGGACCCTAGCGGATACCCCGGGGACCCAGTACTTC
CDR3aa: CAGTLADTPGTQYF

abundance: NA
d_gene: NA
j_gene: TRBJ1-6
v_gene: TRBV20-1
CDR3nt: TGCAGTGCTAGGCCGGGACGATATAATTCACCCCTCCACTTT
CDR3aa: CSARPGRYNSPLHF

abundance: many
d_gene: NA
j_gene: TRBJ2-5
v_gene: TRBV24-1
CDR3nt: TGTGCCACCAGTGATCCAGGGAAAGAGACCCAGTACTTC
CDR3aa: CATSDPGKETQYF

abundance: few
d_gene: TRBD1
j_gene: TRBJ1-3
v_gene: TRBV9
CDR3nt: TGTGCCAGCAGCGTAGAGGACAGGGGGCTTGGAAACACCATATATTTT
CDR3aa: CASSVEDRGLGNTIYF

abundance: NA
d_gene: NA
j_gene: TRBJ1-2
v_gene: TRBV6-5
CDR3nt: TGTGCCAGCACCCTTGGCGGAAGAGGCTACACCTTC
CDR3aa: CASTLGGRGYTF